These T cell receptor beta chains were read from a single sample in a study of blood T cell repertoires in COVID-19. Here immunoSEQ multiplex PCR was the method, and the copy in TCRdb shows in-frame clones only, minus some. The sample holds 400,000 or so clones, around 87% seen once. What was sequenced was PBMCs or T cells enriched from blood (not recorded which). These receptors were collected from a man between 35 and 55 years old in a cohort exposed to, infected with or recovered from COVID-19 (not recorded which). Both conserved end residues are part of each CDR3. D genes are given only for firm matches.

TRBJ1-2 TRBV9 TRBD1 TGTGCCAGCAGCCGGGACAGGGGGCGTAGCTATGGCTACACCTTC CASSRDRGRSYGYTF
TRBJ2-1 TRBV5-1 - TGCGCCAGCAGCTCCGACAGCACCTACAATGAGCAGTTCTTC CASSSDSTYNEQFF
TRBJ1-4 TRBV30 - TGTGCCTGGAGTGTCAAGGGGATTGCAACTAATGAAAAACTGTTTTTT CAWSVKGIATNEKLFF
TRBJ2-5 TRBV10-1 - TGCGCCAGCAGCCCTACAGGGTTGGAGACCCAGTACTTC CASSPTGLETQYF
TRBJ1-6 TRBV7-2 TRBD1 TGTGCCAGCAGCTTGGACAGGGGTGGCAATTCACCCCTCCACTTT CASSLDRGGNSPLHF
TRBJ2-3 TRBV7-9 TRBD1 TGTGCCAGCAGCTTCCGGACAGGACCCACAGATACGCAGTATTTT CASSFRTGPTDTQYF
TRBJ1-1 TRBV10-1 - TGCGCCAGTCAAACAGTCTTAAACACTGAAGCTTTCTTT CASQTVLNTEAFF
TRBJ2-1 TRBV4-1 TRBD2 TGCGCCAGCAGCCAGTCCAGCGGGAGCTCCTACAATGAGCAGTTCTTC CASSQSSGSSYNEQFF
TRBJ2-5 TRBV6-5 - TGTGCCAGCAGACCTCCCGGAGGGGTCGAGACCCAGTACTTC CASRPPGGVETQYF
TRBJ2-2 TRBV5-1 - TGCGCCAGCAGCTTGGCAAGCGACGCCGGGGAGCTGTTTTTT CASSLASDAGELFF
TRBJ1-1 TRBV5-1 - TGCGCCAGCAGCCTGTATGGACAGAACACTGAAGCTTTCTTT CASSLYGQNTEAFF
TRBJ2-5 TRBV6-5 - TGTGCCAGCAGATCGGGGATCAGGATAGAGACCCAGTACTTC CASRSGIRIETQYF
TRBJ1-5 TRBV25-1 - TGTGCCAGCAGTGAAGCAGGAGGGAATCAGCCCCAGCATTTT CASSEAGGNQPQHF
TRBJ1-2 TRBV2 TRBD1 TGTGCCAGCGCCGGGACAGGGGGATTTGGCTACACCTTC CASAGTGGFGYTF